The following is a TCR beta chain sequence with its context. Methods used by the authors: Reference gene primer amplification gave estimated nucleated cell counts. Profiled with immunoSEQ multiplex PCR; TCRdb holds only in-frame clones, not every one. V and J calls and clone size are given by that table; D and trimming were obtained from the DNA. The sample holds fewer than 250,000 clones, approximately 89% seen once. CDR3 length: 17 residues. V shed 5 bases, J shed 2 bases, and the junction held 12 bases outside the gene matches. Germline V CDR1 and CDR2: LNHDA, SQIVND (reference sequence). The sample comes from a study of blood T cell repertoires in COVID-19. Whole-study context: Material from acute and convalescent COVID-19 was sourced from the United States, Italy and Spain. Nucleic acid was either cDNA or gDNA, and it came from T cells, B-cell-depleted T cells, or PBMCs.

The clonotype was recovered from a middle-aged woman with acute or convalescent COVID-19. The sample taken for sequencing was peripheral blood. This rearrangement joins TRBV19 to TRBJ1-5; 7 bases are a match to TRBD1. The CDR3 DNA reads TGTGCCAGTAGTCTGTACAGGGGTGGCAATGGCAATCAGCCCCAGCATTTT. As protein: CASSLYRGGNGNQPQHF.